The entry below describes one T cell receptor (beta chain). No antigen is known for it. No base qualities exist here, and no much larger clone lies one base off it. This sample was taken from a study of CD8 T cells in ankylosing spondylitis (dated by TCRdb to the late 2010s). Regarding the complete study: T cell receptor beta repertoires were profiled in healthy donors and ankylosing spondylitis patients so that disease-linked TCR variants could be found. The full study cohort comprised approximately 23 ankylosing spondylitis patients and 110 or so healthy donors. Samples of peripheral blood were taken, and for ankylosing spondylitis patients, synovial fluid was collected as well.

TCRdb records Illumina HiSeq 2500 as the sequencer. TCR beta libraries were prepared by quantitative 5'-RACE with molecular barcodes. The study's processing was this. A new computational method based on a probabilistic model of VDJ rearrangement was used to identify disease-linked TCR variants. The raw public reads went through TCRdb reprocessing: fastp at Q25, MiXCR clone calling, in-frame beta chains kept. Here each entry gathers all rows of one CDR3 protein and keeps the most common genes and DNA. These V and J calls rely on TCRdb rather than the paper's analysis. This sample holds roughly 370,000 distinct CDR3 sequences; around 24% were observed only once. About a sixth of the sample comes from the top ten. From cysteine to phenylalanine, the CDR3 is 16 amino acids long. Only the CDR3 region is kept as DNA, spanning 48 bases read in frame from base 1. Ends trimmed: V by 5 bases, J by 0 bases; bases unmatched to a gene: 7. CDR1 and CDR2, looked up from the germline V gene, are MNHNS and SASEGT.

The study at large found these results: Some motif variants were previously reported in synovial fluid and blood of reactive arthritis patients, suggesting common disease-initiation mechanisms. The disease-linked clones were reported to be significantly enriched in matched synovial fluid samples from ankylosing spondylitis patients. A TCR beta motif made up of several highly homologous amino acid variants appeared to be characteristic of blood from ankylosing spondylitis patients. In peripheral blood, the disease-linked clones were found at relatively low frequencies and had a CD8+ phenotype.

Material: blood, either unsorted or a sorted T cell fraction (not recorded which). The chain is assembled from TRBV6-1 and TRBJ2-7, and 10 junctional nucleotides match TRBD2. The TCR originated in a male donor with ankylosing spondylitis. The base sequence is TGTGCCAGCAGTCTTAGCAGCGGGAGGGCCTCCTACGAGCAGTACTTC. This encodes CASSLSSGRASYEQYF.